What follows is one TCR beta chain and its context. This clonotype was detected ten times or more. The clone's antigen remains unknown. No much larger clone exists at a distance of one base, and base qualities are not known. The data are from a study of spatial heterogeneity in lung cancer (dated by TCRdb to the late 2010s). With respect to the entire study: Beta-chain transcripts were consistently detected in greater numbers than alpha-chain transcripts, which likely reflects a higher abundance of beta-chain transcripts. Nonsynonymous mutation counts, determined by whole-exome sequencing of tumor tissue, were related to features of the TCR repertoire. In non-small cell lung cancer, the study quantitatively compared TCR alpha and beta repertoires across several tumor regions, matched nontumor lung, and blood. In the raw uncorrected reads, each unique combination of TCR and UMI appeared more than ten times on average. Both alpha and beta chains were TCR-sequenced in approximately 200 tumor regions, fewer than 80 matched nontumor lung samples and 56 PBMC samples obtained at surgery.

What the work shows at the level of the full study, not this receptor alone: Ubiquitous expanded tumor TCRs were found in blood more often at tumor resection than at routine follow-up. Additional single-cell paired TCR alpha and beta sequencing was considered necessary to confirm, at a functional level, the hypothesis that regional TCRs recognize regional mutations.

Library preparation was by 5' RACE. The sequencer was a NextSeq 500. In the TCR library protocol, a unique molecular identifier was attached to each TCR cDNA molecule so that PCR and sequencing errors could be corrected. The original methods were these. TCR identification, UMI-based error correction and CDR3 extraction were all carried out with Decombinator tools. Expanded TCRs were defined as those above a frequency of 2 per 1,000, corresponding to the top 1% of the tumor frequency distribution. Each repertoire was subsampled 100 times to 5,000 TCRs, after which Renyi diversity was computed with the R vegan package. CDR3 similarity networks were built from amino acid triplet string-kernel similarity, connecting CDR3s with pairwise similarity above 0.82. The public reads were run again by TCRdb, first through fastp at Q25 and then through MiXCR, and only productive beta chains were kept. Each CDR3 protein appears once, grouped with its most common genes and DNA. For this entry, the V and J calls and clone size follow TCRdb and not the study's own pipeline. A total of 26,000 or so distinct CDR3 sequences appear in this sample, 10% to 15% of them only once. The top ten clones comprise around 25% of the sample.

Inclusive of the bounding cysteine and phenylalanine, the CDR3 is 16 residues long. This entry keeps only the CDR3 DNA: 48 bases, framed from base 1. Relative to germline, V is missing 0 bases and J is missing 2 bases, with 1 base of the junction outside any gene match. CDR1 and CDR2, per the germline V gene, are SGHTA and FQGNSA. The time point label here, explained by the study, means: sample taken at primary tumor resection. TCR sequencing used whole RNA extracted from tumor and nontumor lung tissue, or from cryopreserved PBMC samples, without cell sorting. Samples were obtained from approximately 77 patients with early-stage, untreated non-small cell lung cancer from the lung TRACERx cohort. Only patients for whom sufficient RNA was available from at least two tumor regions were selected for TCR sequencing.

Sequenced material: PBMCs, taken at surgery. The receptor was isolated from a female donor with early-stage non-small cell lung cancer. The chain joins TRBV7-2 to TRBJ2-2, and TRBD2 aligns with 9 junction nucleotides. The CDR3 is CASSLALAGNTGELFF. The DNA sequence reads TGTGCCAGCAGCTTAGCGCTAGCGGGAAACACCGGGGAGCTGTTTTTT.